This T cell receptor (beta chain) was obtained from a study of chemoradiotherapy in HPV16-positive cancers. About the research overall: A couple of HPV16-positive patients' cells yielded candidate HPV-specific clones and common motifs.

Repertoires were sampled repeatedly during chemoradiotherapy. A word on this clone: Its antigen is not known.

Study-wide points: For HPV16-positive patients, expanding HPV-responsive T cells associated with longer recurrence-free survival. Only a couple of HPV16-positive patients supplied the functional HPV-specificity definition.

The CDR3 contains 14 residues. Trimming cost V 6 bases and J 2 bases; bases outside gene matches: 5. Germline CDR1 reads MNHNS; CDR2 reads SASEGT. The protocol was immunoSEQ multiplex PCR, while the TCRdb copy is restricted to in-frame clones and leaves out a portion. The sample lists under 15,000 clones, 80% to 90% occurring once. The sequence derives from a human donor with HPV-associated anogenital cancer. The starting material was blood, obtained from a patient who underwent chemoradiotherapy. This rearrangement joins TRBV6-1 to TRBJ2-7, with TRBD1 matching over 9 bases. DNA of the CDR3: TGTGCCAGCAGGCGGACAGGGGAGACCTACGAGCAGTACTTC. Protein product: CASRRTGETYEQYF.